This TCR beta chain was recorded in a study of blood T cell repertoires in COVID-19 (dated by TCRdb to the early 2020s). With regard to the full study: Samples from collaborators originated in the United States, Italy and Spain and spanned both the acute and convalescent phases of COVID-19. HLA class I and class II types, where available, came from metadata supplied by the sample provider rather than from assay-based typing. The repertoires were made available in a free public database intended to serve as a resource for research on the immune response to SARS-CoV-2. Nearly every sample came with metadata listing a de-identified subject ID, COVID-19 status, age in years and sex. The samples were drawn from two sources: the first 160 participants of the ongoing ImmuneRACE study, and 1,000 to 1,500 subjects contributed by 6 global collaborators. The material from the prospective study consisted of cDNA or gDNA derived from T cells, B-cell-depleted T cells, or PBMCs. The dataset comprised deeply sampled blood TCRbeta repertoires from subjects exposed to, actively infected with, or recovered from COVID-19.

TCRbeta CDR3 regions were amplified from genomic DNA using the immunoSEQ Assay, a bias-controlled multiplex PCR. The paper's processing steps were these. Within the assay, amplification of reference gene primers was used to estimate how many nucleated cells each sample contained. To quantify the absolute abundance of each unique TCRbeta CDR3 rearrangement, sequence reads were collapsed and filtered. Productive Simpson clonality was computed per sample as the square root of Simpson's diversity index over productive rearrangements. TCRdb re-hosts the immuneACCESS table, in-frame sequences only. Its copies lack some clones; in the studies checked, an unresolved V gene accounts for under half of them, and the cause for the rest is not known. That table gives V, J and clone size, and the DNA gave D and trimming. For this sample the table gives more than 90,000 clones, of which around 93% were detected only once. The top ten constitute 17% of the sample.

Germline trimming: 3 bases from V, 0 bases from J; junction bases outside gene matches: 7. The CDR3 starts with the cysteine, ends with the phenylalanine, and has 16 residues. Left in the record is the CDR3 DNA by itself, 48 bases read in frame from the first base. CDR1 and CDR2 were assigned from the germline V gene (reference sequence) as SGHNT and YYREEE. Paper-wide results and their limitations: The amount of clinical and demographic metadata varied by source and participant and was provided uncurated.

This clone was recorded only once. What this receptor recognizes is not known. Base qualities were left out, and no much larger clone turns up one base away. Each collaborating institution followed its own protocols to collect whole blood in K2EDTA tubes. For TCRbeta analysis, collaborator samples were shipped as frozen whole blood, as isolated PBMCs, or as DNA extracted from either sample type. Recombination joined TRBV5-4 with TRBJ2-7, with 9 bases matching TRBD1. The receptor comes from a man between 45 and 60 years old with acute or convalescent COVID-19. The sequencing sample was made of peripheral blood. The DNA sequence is TGTGCCAGCAGCTCAGGGACAGGGATGAGCTCCTACGAGCAGTACTTC. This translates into CASSSGTGMSSYEQYF.